The rows below give T cell receptor beta chains drawn from one sample of a study of Ad26.COV2.S vaccination and SARS-CoV-2 variants. Profiled with immunoSEQ multiplex PCR; TCRdb holds only in-frame clones, not every one. Counted here are about 440,000 clones, about 90% occurring once; the ten biggest clones make up approximately 4.3%. The specimen was peripheral blood, collected in a trial of Ad26.COV2.S vaccine versus placebo. These receptors all come from a person aged 18-65 years who received the Ad26.COV2.S COVID-19 vaccine or a placebo. Both conserved end residues are part of each CDR3. The D gene is left open where the match is weak. The size entry is marked missing in some rows and otherwise reads once, few, many or a size class.

CDR3nt,CDR3aa,d_gene,v_gene,abundance,j_gene
TGTGCCAGCAGCTTGGGGGCAGGGTTATACCAAGAGACCCAGTACTTC,CASSLGAGLYQETQYF,.,TRBV5-4,once,TRBJ2-5
TGTGCCAGCAGCGTTAGCGGGAGTGAAGCAGATACGCAGTATTTT,CASSVSGSEADTQYF,TRBD2,TRBV9,.,TRBJ2-3
TGTGCCAGCAGTTCCGGGACAGGCGGGGGTACGCAGTATTTT,CASSSGTGGGTQYF,.,TRBV27,.,TRBJ2-3
TGTGCCAGCAGCGTATCCTCCAATCAGCCCCAGCATTTT,CASSVSSNQPQHF,.,TRBV9,few,TRBJ1-5
TGTGCCAGCAGTTACATGGCAGGGAGACGCTATGGCTACACCTTC,CASSYMAGRRYGYTF,.,TRBV6-2/TRBV6-3,once,TRBJ1-2
TGTGCCAGCAGCAGGGGCGGCTCGACCTACGAGCAGTACTTC,CASSRGGSTYEQYF,.,TRBV21-1,.,TRBJ2-7
TGTGCCAGCAGCTTTTCAGCGGGACCCTACGAGCAGTACTTC,CASSFSAGPYEQYF,TRBD2,TRBV5-6,.,TRBJ2-7
TGTGCCAGCAGCCATGACAGGGGGTCTGAAGCTTTCTTT,CASSHDRGSEAFF,TRBD1,TRBV3-1/TRBV3-2,.,TRBJ1-1
TGTGCCAGCAGCCCGTGGACAGGGAGGGAACACACCGGGGAGCTGTTTTTT,CASSPWTGREHTGELFF,.,TRBV14,.,TRBJ2-2
TGTGCCAGCAGCACCCAAGGACAGGGGAGCATTCAGTACTTC,CASSTQGQGSIQYF,TRBD1,TRBV7-8,.,TRBJ2-4
TGTGCCTGGAGGCCCCCGAGGGGATGGTATGGCTACACCTTC,CAWRPPRGWYGYTF,.,TRBV30,once,TRBJ1-2
TGTGCCAGCAGTTTATCGGCCCGCACTGAAGCTTTCTTT,CASSLSARTEAFF,.,TRBV27,.,TRBJ1-1
TGCAGTGCTAGTGGGGCTAGCGGGATCCTGGCGTACGAGCAGTACTTC,CSASGASGILAYEQYF,TRBD2,TRBV20-1,.,TRBJ2-7
TGTGCCAGCAGCGACACCCCCACAGATACGCAGTATTTT,CASSDTPTDTQYF,.,TRBV5-5,.,TRBJ2-3
TGTGCCAGCAGCCGTGGACAGATTAATTCACCCCTCCACTTT,CASSRGQINSPLHF,.,TRBV4-2,few,TRBJ1-6
TGTGCCAGCAGCCGAAGGGACCAATACACCGGGGAGCTGTTTTTT,CASSRRDQYTGELFF,.,TRBV28,.,TRBJ2-2
TGTGCCAGCAGTTTCGCCGGGACTAGCGGGAACGGTGAGCAGTTCTTC,CASSFAGTSGNGEQFF,TRBD2,TRBV11-3,.,TRBJ2-1
TGTGCCAGCAGCACCGGGACAGGGGGTTCAGATACGCAGTATTTT,CASSTGTGGSDTQYF,TRBD1,TRBV5-4,.,TRBJ2-3
TGTGCCAGCAGCGTCAACCCGGGAGGGGGCACCGGGGAGCTGTTTTTT,CASSVNPGGGTGELFF,TRBD2,TRBV9,.,TRBJ2-2
TGTGCCAGCAGCTTGGCCAGGTCCACAGATACGCAGTATTTT,CASSLARSTDTQYF,.,TRBV13,.,TRBJ2-3
TGCAGCGTTGAAGACCGACGGAAAGCTAACTATGGCTACACCTTC,CSVEDRRKANYGYTF,.,TRBV29-1,.,TRBJ1-2
TGTGCCAGCAGCCCCCCTACCTGGAGCGGGAGCAGCAATGAGCAGTTCTTC,CASSPPTWSGSSNEQFF,TRBD2,TRBV11-2,.,TRBJ2-1
TGTGCCAGCAGTTACAGGACCCAGCAGTTCTTC,CASSYRTQQFF,.,TRBV11-2,.,TRBJ2-1
TGTGCCAGCAGCCCCTCCCCCGGAGGAAACACCATATATTTT,CASSPSPGGNTIYF,.,TRBV3-1/TRBV3-2,.,TRBJ1-3
TGTGCCACCAGCAGAGAGCCACCTAGTGGGGCCCACTTTCTCAAAAACATTCAGTACTTC,CATSREPPSGAHFLKNIQYF,.,TRBV15,.,TRBJ2-4
TGTGCCAGCAGCGCAACAGGGGCGATTATTGAAGCTTTCTTT,CASSATGAIIEAFF,TRBD1,TRBV28,.,TRBJ1-1
TGTGCCAGCAGCTTAGGGTGGGCTGAGACCCAGTACTTC,CASSLGWAETQYF,.,TRBV7-2,.,TRBJ2-5
TGTGCCAGCAGTCCCCCGGGACACGTTAATTCACCCCTCCACTTT,CASSPPGHVNSPLHF,.,TRBV3-1/TRBV3-2,.,TRBJ1-6
TGTGCCTGGAGTACGGGACAGGGGTTAGGTGGCTACACCTTC,CAWSTGQGLGGYTF,TRBD1,TRBV30,few,TRBJ1-2
TGTGCTAGTGGTAAGGCGGTGGCTAGCGGGTCCTACAATGAGCAGTTCTTC,CASGKAVASGSYNEQFF,TRBD2,TRBV12-5,once,TRBJ2-1